This T cell receptor (beta chain) derives from a study of shared clonotypes between healthy human individuals. Here immunoSEQ multiplex PCR was the method, and the copy in TCRdb shows in-frame clones only, minus some. The table has fewer than 3 million clones, 85% to 95% seen once; the top ten hold around 0.4%. Trimming took 1 base from V and 1 from J; bases not matched to a gene: 6. The CDR3 spans 15 residues. Per germline, CDR1 SQVTM and CDR2 ANQGSEA. This TCR came from a man aged 18-30 years in good health. Some clones in this sample may be carry-over from other donors' samples. The chain couples TRBV29-1 to TRBJ1-1; 7 nucleotides line up with TRBD1. The source material was naive CD4+ T cells from PBMCs. Sample subset: CD45RA+ positively selected. The CDR3 sequence is CSVEVGGQRNTEAFF. The CDR3 DNA reads TGCAGCGTTGAAGTCGGGGGACAGAGGAACACTGAAGCTTTCTTT. Drawing the rest from reference TRBV29-1 and TRBJ1-1, the complete variable domain is SAVISQKPSRDICQRGTSLTIQCQVDSQVTMMFWYRQQPGQSLTLIATANQGSEATYESGFVIDKFPISRPNLTFSTLTVSNMSPEDSSIYLCSVEVGGQRNTEAFFGQGTRLTVV.